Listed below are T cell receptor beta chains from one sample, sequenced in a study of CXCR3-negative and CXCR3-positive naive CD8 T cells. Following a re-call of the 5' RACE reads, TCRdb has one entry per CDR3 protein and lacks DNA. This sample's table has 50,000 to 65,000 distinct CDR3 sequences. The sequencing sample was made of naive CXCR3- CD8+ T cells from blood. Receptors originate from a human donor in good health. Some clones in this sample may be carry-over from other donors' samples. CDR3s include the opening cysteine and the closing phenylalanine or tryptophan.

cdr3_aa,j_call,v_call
CSAQDYLGADTQYF,TRBJ2-3,TRBV29-1
CASSFLQGVETQYF,TRBJ2-5,TRBV7-2
CASSLGGDVRQPQHF,TRBJ1-5,TRBV7-9
CASSFPSRNTGELFF,TRBJ2-2,TRBV3-1
CASSQGSAGGPENEQFF,TRBJ2-1,TRBV4-3
CSVFDYTGELFF,TRBJ2-2,TRBV29-1
CASSWGLAGGPGSTDTQYF,TRBJ2-3,TRBV5-4
CASSLGWGRIQETQYF,TRBJ2-5,TRBV7-6
CSVDQGANYGYTF,TRBJ1-2,TRBV29-1
CASSATGTGDGSEQFF,TRBJ2-1,TRBV7-9
CASNDNRVTSGRKRYF,TRBJ2-4,TRBV28
CASSPMRHEQYF,TRBJ2-7,TRBV13
CAISGGLAGAEQFF,TRBJ2-1,TRBV10-3
CASSYVGDINQPQHF,TRBJ1-5,TRBV6-5
CASTSHWESEQYF,TRBJ2-7,TRBV27
CSVVSATGTDTQYF,TRBJ2-3,TRBV29-1
CASRTQGNQPQHF,TRBJ1-5,TRBV19
CASKQGGTYNEQFF,TRBJ2-1,TRBV6-5
CSARDISGQTFNEQFF,TRBJ2-1,TRBV20-1
CASSLSSRLIKGEQFF,TRBJ2-1,TRBV27
CASSLTESTEAFF,TRBJ1-1,TRBV2
CASSILPNYGYTF,TRBJ1-2,TRBV6-5
CASYQETGRLDEQFF,TRBJ2-1,TRBV6-2/TRBV6-3
CASSHPRGQSGTDTQYF,TRBJ2-3,TRBV7-6
CASGLATGGGTDTQYF,TRBJ2-3,TRBV12-5
CASSYAIQGAEQFF,TRBJ2-1,TRBV6-6
CASGLPGQGVTDTQYF,TRBJ2-3,TRBV12-3/TRBV12-4
CASSRTTGGAYNEQFF,TRBJ2-1,TRBV4-1
CASSLVWENTIYF,TRBJ1-3,TRBV7-9
CASSSAAKNIQYF,TRBJ2-4,TRBV4-3
CSAEGTGEDSGASYYYEQYF,TRBJ2-7,TRBV20-1
CAGVSENADTQYF,TRBJ2-3,TRBV29-1
CAITGRDRTYEQYF,TRBJ2-7,TRBV10-3
CASTTSGGTIYF,TRBJ1-3,TRBV12-3/TRBV12-4
CATSRGDYLAGPGGGTDTQYF,TRBJ2-3,TRBV15
CAISVERRPYNEQFF,TRBJ2-1,TRBV10-3
CASSQEPGQGDYEQYF,TRBJ2-7,TRBV4-1
CASSLGASNQPQHF,TRBJ1-5,TRBV6-2/TRBV6-3
CSASPLGQENTEAFF,TRBJ1-1,TRBV20-1
CSARDQYDYGYTF,TRBJ1-2,TRBV20-1
CASSLVVSSISTDTQYF,TRBJ2-3,TRBV7-2
CASRSGQGTDTQYF,TRBJ2-3,TRBV7-9
CSVEWGHLPYEQYF,TRBJ2-7,TRBV29-1
CASSLTGYSNQPQHF,TRBJ1-5,TRBV27
CASSQFLGQEEILGEKLFF,TRBJ1-4,TRBV3-1
CSVVTGAYEQYF,TRBJ2-7,TRBV29-1
CSVETREPYEQYF,TRBJ2-7,TRBV29-1
CASSQLGGQTEAFF,TRBJ1-1,TRBV7-3
CASRDRTSTDTQYF,TRBJ2-3,TRBV6-5
CSVGGTSGSNEQFF,TRBJ2-1,TRBV29-1